This passage covers 15 T cell receptor beta chains from one sample sequenced in a study of blood T cells in healthy people across ages. Then a second PCR, running about 6 to 11 cycles, was carried out with a sample-barcoded 5' primer and a J-beta primer mix. TCRdb re-derived calls from the 5' RACE reads in MiXCR, one entry per CDR3 protein. The repertoire has around 1,000,000 distinct CDR3 sequences, 20% to 25% of them found once; the top ten carry 0.65% to 0.75%. The same specimen was also included in a second study, on T cells of mothers and their children.

Sequencing input: blood. The source of these receptors is a girl aged 2-10 years in good health.

This clonotype has at least ten counts. This rearrangement joins TRBV11-3 to TRBJ2-1, with 10 bases aligning to TRBD2. The ends lost 1 base at V and 0 bases at J; junction bases unmatched: 0. Germline V CDR1 and CDR2: SGHNT, YENEEA. The CDR3 has 16 amino acids. The CDR3 sequence is CASSLASGSSYNEQFF. In nucleotides, the CDR3 is TGTGCCAGCAGCTTAGCTAGCGGGAGCTCCTACAATGAGCAGTTCTTC.

This chain links TRBV10-3 with TRBJ2-5, with D uncertain. The last part of the DNA fits TRBJ2-1 better; the J call may be wrong. Germline V gives CDR1 ENHRY, CDR2 SYGVKD. This CDR3 is 16 amino acids long. CDR3 in DNA: TGTGCCATCAGTGACCCGACCGAGGCCACTCAGCATGAGCAGTTCTTC. Its translation is CAISDPTEATQHEQFF.

On this clonotype itself: At one end, the junction sequence differs from germline, possibly due to a read error. The rearrangement uses TRBV29-1 and TRBJ1-1; weak D call: TRBD1 (5 bases). The CDR3 sequence is 13 residues long. Germline CDR1 and CDR2: SQVTM and ANQGSEA. This CDR3 reads CSAEDGANTEAFF. As DNA, the CDR3 is TGCAGCGCTGAAGACGGGGCGAACACTGAAGCTTTCTTT.

The chain uses TRBV10-3 and TRBJ2-7; no definite D call. CDR3 length: 13 amino acids. Germline-derived CDR1 and CDR2 are ENHRY and SYGVKD. Trimming cost V 3 bases and J 0 bases, with 6 bases left between them. The CDR3: CAISDVSSYEQYF. The DNA of the CDR3 is TGTGCCATCAGTGATGTGAGCTCCTACGAGCAGTACTTC.

This chain uses TRBV29-1 with TRBJ1-1; D uncertain. The CDR3 covers 10 residues. The V end was cut by 6 bases, the J end by 7 bases, with 9 bases between. Germline V gene lookup returns CDR1 SQVTM and CDR2 ANQGSEA. CDR3 sequence: CSVHVIEAFF. The CDR3 nucleotides are TGCAGCGTACATGTAATTGAAGCTTTCTTT.

This clonotype has only a few counts. V is TRBV4-2 and J is TRBJ2-5, with TRBD1 identical over 7 bases. Gene TRBJ2-7 matches the end of the DNA better, so the J call may be wrong. In germline, CDR1 is LGHNA, CDR2 YNFKEQ. This CDR3 spans 17 amino acids. The CDR3, as DNA: TGTGCCAGCAGCCAAGAACTTTTACTGACAGGGACCTACGAGCAGTACTTC. It is translated as CASSQELLLTGTYEQYF.

This rearrangement joins TRBV6-6 to TRBJ1-2, with 9 bases identical to TRBD1. V lost 6 bases and J lost 2; bases outside the gene matches: 7. The CDR3 has 15 amino acids. CDR1 is MNHNY and CDR2 is SVGAGI in the germline V gene (reference sequence). CDR3 region: CASSPGQGSNYGYTF. For the CDR3, the DNA is TGTGCCAGCAGCCCGGGACAGGGTTCGAACTATGGCTACACCTTC.

V is TRBV7-6 and J is TRBJ2-7; 8 bases are shared with TRBD2. The CDR3 sequence is 15 residues long. The germline CDR1 and CDR2 sequences are SGHVS and FNYEAQ. Unmatched junction bases numbered 4, after V lost 3 bases and J lost 0 bases. CDR3 sequence: CASSFPREASYEQYF. CDR3 coding DNA: TGTGCCAGCAGCTTCCCGCGGGAGGCCTCCTACGAGCAGTACTTC.

The chain is built from TRBV25-1 and TRBJ2-5; unclear D gene. The assigned J gene may be wrong: the sequence end matches TRBJ2-1 better. The CDR3 covers 13 residues. Looked up from germline, CDR1 is MGHDK and CDR2 is SYGVNS. The CDR3 here is CASSEFGNNEQFF. CDR3 nucleotides: TGTGCCAGCAGTGAGTTCGGTAACAATGAGCAGTTCTTC.

This clonotype was found a few times. J is TRBJ2-1 and V is TRBV18; TRBD1 is a possible D gene (6 bases). CDR1 is KGHSH and CDR2 is LQKENI in the germline V gene. Trimming stripped 1 base from V and 5 bases from J, with 21 bases between. CDR3 length equals 18 residues. The CDR3 protein is CASSPRTVDSRGHNEQFF. The CDR3 DNA reads as TGTGCCAGCTCACCACGGACAGTGGATTCCAGGGGTCACAATGAGCAGTTCTTC.

This clonotype was observed a few times. This chain joins TRBV29-1 and TRBJ2-1; perhaps D is TRBD1 or TRBD2 (6 bases each). Trimming left V 4 bases short and J 6 bases short, with 10 bases between. This CDR3 has 12 amino acids. Germline lookup yields CDR1 SQVTM and CDR2 ANQGSEA. In DNA form, the CDR3 reads TGCAGCGTTGCGGGGGCTGTCAATGAGCAGTTCTTC. Protein product: CSVAGAVNEQFF.

V gene TRBV11-1 combines with J gene TRBJ2-1; TRBD2 aligns across 12 bases. CDR3 length: 14 amino acids. Germline V gives CDR1 SGHAT, CDR2 FQDESV (reference sequence). V lost 10 bases and J lost 5; bases outside the gene matches: 6. CDR3 sequence (DNA): TGTGCCACCCAATGGACTAGCGGGGACAATGAGCAGTTCTTC. Its translation is CATQWTSGDNEQFF.

This clonotype turned up a few times. This chain uses TRBV11-2 with TRBJ2-1; TRBD2 might be the D (6 bases). CDR1 and CDR2 from the germline V gene are SGHAT and FQNNGV. V lost 2 bases, J lost 2 bases, and 10 bases lay in between. The CDR3 spans 15 residues. The DNA for the CDR3 is TGTGCCAGCAGCTTACCCGGGAGTACCTACAATGAGCAGTTCTTC. Encoded protein: CASSLPGSTYNEQFF.

This clonotype is a singleton in its sample. The CDR3 sequence: CASRPGTSGPWYNEQFF. In DNA form, the CDR3 reads TGCGCCAGCAGGCCCGGGACTAGCGGGCCCTGGTACAATGAGCAGTTCTTC. V and J are TRBV5-1 and TRBJ2-1, with TRBD2 matching over 12 bases. Germline loops: CDR1 SGHRS, CDR2 YFSETQ. V lost 5 bases and J lost 4; bases outside the gene matches: 10. The CDR3 runs to 17 residues.

This chain connects TRBV5-1 to TRBJ2-5; 15 bases line up with TRBD2. V lost 7 bases to trimming and J lost 4 bases; unmatched junction nucleotides: 5. Germline assignment: CDR1 SGHRS and CDR2 YFSETQ. This CDR3 is built from 15 residues. CDR3 sequence (DNA): TGCGCCAGCCGTTTGGGACTAGCGGGAGGAGAGACCCAGTACTTC. The encoded protein is CASRLGLAGGETQYF.